What follows are 30 T cell receptor delta chains derived from one specimen sequenced in a study of γδ T cells in repeated Plasmodium falciparum infection. Flow sorting of PBMC yielded separate Vgamma9/Vdelta2+ and Vdelta2-negative gammadelta T cell populations for bulk repertoire analysis. TCRdb redid the clone calls on the multiplex PCR reads with CATT. Of tens of thousands of delta-chain clones in the sample, over 1.5% were seen once. The sequencing sample was made of gamma-delta T cells from blood. The receptors here all came from a pool of human donors (malaria-infected and uninfected, not separated).

This clone was counted only a few times. For this DNA, TCRdb reports the protein of a much larger clone, which diverges at residue 19, most likely from a read error; the protein presented here is translated directly from the DNA. The CDR3 coding sequence is TGTGCTCTTGGGGACCGTATTCACGCTACTGGGGGAAGGCCTGGAACCGATAAACCCATCTTT. This gives the protein CALGDRIHATGGRPGTDKPIF. J is TRDJ1 and V is TRDV1, with 9 nucleotides matching TRDD3. Germline-derived CDR1 and CDR2 are TSWWSYY and QGS. The CDR3 loop spans 21 amino acids.

This clone showed up just a few times. A far larger clone differs by one base, so this is likely a read error. The same CDR3 is also encoded by other DNA sequences in this sample. V gene TRDV3 combines with J gene TRDJ1; 11 positions match TRDD3. Germline CDR1 TVYSNPD, CDR2 GDNSRS (reference sequence). V was clipped by 5 bases and J by 2 bases; unmatched bases: 25. This CDR3 is 20 amino acids long. CDR3 sequence: CALRWIRGVYWGIKTDKLIF. The CDR3 DNA is TGTGCCCTCCGCTGGATCAGGGGGGTTTACTGGGGGATAAAGACCGATAAACTCATCTTT. Looking up the rest from reference TRDV3 and TRDJ1 gives the full variable domain: CDKVTQSSPDQTVASGSEVVLLCTYDTVYSNPDLFWYRIRPDYSFQFVFYGDNSRSEGADFTQGRFSVKHILTQKAFHLVISPVRTEDSATYYCALRWIRGVYWGIKTDKLIFGKGTRVTVEP.

This clone showed up just a few times. The TCRdb protein, from a much larger clone, departs from this DNA's translation at residue 9, likely by read error; the protein shown derives from the DNA. The gene calls are TRDV3 and TRDJ1; maybe TRDD3 (10 bases). CDR3 size: 22 residues. The V and J ends lost 3 bases and 0 bases respectively, with 38 bases between them. In germline, CDR1 is TVYSNPD, CDR2 GDNSRS (reference sequence). CDR3: CALGSFLHLWGGGYPNTDKLIF. The CDR3 DNA reads as TGTGCCTTGGGATCCTTCCTACACCTTTGGGGTGGGGGATACCCGAACACCGATAAACTCATCTTT.

In its sample, this clone was seen many times. TCRdb pairs this DNA with a much larger clone's protein that differs at residue 9, likely a read error; the protein shown was translated from the DNA. This chain joins TRDV2 and TRDJ1; TRDD3 matches 8 bases. The CDR3 loop spans 29 amino acids. Germline V gives CDR1 GEAIGNYY, CDR2 EKD. V lost 3 bases and J lost 0; bases outside the gene matches: 47. The CDR3 loop reads CACDPAFRTNGVEPLLGADADLYTDKLIF. The DNA for the CDR3 is TGTGCCTGTGACCCTGCCTTCCGGACCAATGGAGTAGAGCCCTTACTGGGGGCCGACGCTGACCTATACACCGATAAACTCATCTTT.

This clone was seen only a few times. For this DNA, TCRdb reports the protein of a much larger clone, which diverges at residue 8, most likely from a read error; the protein presented here is translated directly from the DNA. This CDR3 reads CALGSNLLHVKTDKLIF. The CDR3 DNA follows: TGTGCTCTTGGGAGCAACCTTCTTCACGTAAAAACCGATAAACTCATCTTT. The chain carries TRDV1 and TRDJ1, with D possibly being TRDD2 (5 bases). Trimming removed 5 bases at V and 2 bases at J, with 21 bases between. Germline assignment: CDR1 TSWWSYY and CDR2 QGS. The CDR3 has 17 amino acids.

About this clone itself: Given a far larger clone just one base away, this is likely a sequencing read error. The sample contains more than one DNA sequence encoding this CDR3. Here the V gene is TRDV3, but the J gene went uncalled; the D call of TRDD3 is as the table states it, not checked on the DNA. CDR1 is TVYSNPD and CDR2 is GDNSRS in the germline V gene (reference sequence). This CDR3 is 24 amino acids long. CDR3 sequence (DNA): TGTGCCTTTCGGAAACCAAAATACGTTCATTATGGAGGATACGGTAGAACAAACACCGATAAGCTCATCTTT. It is translated as CAFRKPKYVHYGGYGRTNTDKLIF.

This clone came up a few times. The mismatch at residue 8 between this DNA's translation and the TCRdb protein of a much larger clone likely reflects a read error; the protein shown is translated from the DNA. The V and J genes are TRDV1 and TRDJ1, with 7 bases aligning to TRDD3. Germline V gives CDR1 TSWWSYY, CDR2 QGS. The CDR3 runs 17 residues. J gave up 1 base and V 2 bases, and 10 bases lay outside the gene matches. CDR3 protein: CALGETSHWGSTDKLIF. The DNA of the CDR3 is TGTGCTCTTGGGGAAACGTCCCACTGGGGATCCACCGATAAACTCATCTTT.

This clone has more than one count but fewer than ten. TCRdb lists the protein of a much larger clone for this DNA, which differs at residue 17, so this is likely a read error; the protein given here is translated from the DNA itself. The chain combines TRAV38-2/DV8 with TRDJ1; 9 bases agree with TRDD3. The J gene, missing from TCRdb, was assigned here through DNA to germline matching. The CDR3 sequence is 20 residues long. The germline CDR1 and CDR2 sequences are TSESDYY and QEAYKQQN. The CDR3 DNA follows: TGTGCTTATAGGAGCGCTGATAAAGAAAACTGGGGGAGGTACACCGATGAACTCATCTTT. Residues: CAYRSADKENWGRYTDELIF.

This clone appeared a few times. The protein TCRdb gives is from a much larger clone and does not agree with this DNA's translation at residue 7, likely a read error; the protein shown here comes from the DNA. The chain couples TRDV1 to TRDJ1, with D possibly TRDD3 on 5 matching bases. TCRdb gives no J gene; it was assigned here by matching the DNA to germline. The V end was cut by 1 base, the J end by 0 bases, with 21 bases between. Germline loops: CDR1 TSWWSYY, CDR2 QGS. The CDR3 extends over 19 amino acids. CDR3 amino acids: CALGERPLATGTHTDKLIF. CDR3 coding DNA: TGTGCTCTTGGGGAACGGCCCCTGGCGACGGGGACCCACACCGATAAACTCATCTTT.

This clone was seen a few times. Only one base separates this from a far larger clonotype, so it likely reflects a read error. Different DNA sequences within this sample yield the same CDR3. The J gene is TRDJ1, the V gene TRDV1; the D gene could be TRDD2 or TRDD3 (6 bases each). The J gene is absent in TCRdb and was assigned here via DNA matching to germline. The CDR3 sequence is 25 residues long. The V end was cut by 0 bases, the J end by 2 bases, with 40 bases between. From germline, CDR1 is TSWWSYY and CDR2 QGS. The CDR3 here is CALGELQRYVFLAPTGNYTTDKLIF. CDR3 DNA sequence: TGTGCTCTTGGGGAACTACAAAGGTACGTCTTCCTGGCTCCTACTGGGAACTATACTACCGATAAACTCATCTTT.

For this clone: The protein TCRdb gives is from a much larger clone and does not agree with this DNA's translation at residue 11, likely a read error; the protein shown here comes from the DNA. The chain combines TRDV1 with TRDJ1, with 11 bases fitting TRDD3. The J gene, absent from TCRdb, was called here by matching the DNA to germline. Per germline, CDR1 TSWWSYY and CDR2 QGS. The CDR3 loop spans 20 amino acids. V lost 0 bases, J lost 7 bases, and 19 bases stayed unmatched. The CDR3 DNA is TGTGCTCTTGGGGAACTTCGCCTGTTCTGGGTGGGGGATACGTTCGGTAAACTCATCTTT. Protein: CALGELRLFWVGDTFGKLIF.

Only a few counts were recorded for this clone. This DNA's translation differs at residue 4 from TCRdb's protein, which comes from a much larger clone; a read error is likely, and the protein shown is translated from the DNA. The V gene is TRDV1, the J gene TRDJ1; TRDD1 matches at 8 bases. The CDR3 length is 20 residues. The J segment lost 0 bases and the V segment lost 7 bases, leaving 22 bases of the junction unmatched. Looked up from germline, CDR1 is TSWWSYY and CDR2 is QGS. CDR3 nucleotides: TGTGCTCTTGAGTCTCCTACTGAAATAGTAGGGGATCGGTACACCGATAAACTCATCTTT. Encoded protein: CALESPTEIVGDRYTDKLIF.

This clone was counted at least ten times. The mismatch at residue 7 between this DNA's translation and the TCRdb protein of a much larger clone likely reflects a read error; the protein shown is translated from the DNA. This sequence joins TRDV1 and TRDJ1; 12 nucleotides line up with TRDD3. The CDR3 contains 15 residues. Trimming cost V 3 bases and J 8 bases; bases outside gene matches: 7. Germline-derived CDR1 and CDR2 are TSWWSYY and QGS. The CDR3 DNA sequence: TGTGCTCTTGGGGACTGCGCTGGGGGATACGAGAAACTCATCTTT. Its translation: CALGDCAGGYEKLIF.

Remarks on this clone: Since a far larger clone is one base different, this is likely a read error. Other DNA sequences in the sample encode the same CDR3. The chain uses TRDV1 and TRDJ1; D may be TRDD3 (5 bases). Germline assignment: CDR1 TSWWSYY and CDR2 QGS. CDR3 length: 17 residues. The CDR3 reads CALGELAALPPGDKLIF. CDR3 bases: TGTGCTCTCGGGGAACTAGCCGCTCTACCTCCCGGGGATAAACTCATCTTT.

On this clone itself: The protein given by TCRdb reflects a much larger clone and differs at residue 15 from this DNA's translation, likely from a read error; the protein shown is the DNA's translation. The J gene is TRDJ1, the V gene TRDV2; TRDD3 might be the D (7 bases). V gave up 1 base and J gave up 11 bases, with 37 bases separating them. The CDR3 is made up of 20 amino acids. Germline V gives CDR1 GEAIGNYY, CDR2 EKD. This CDR3 is CACDTETSSETQRGMLGLIF. The CDR3 coding sequence is TGTGCCTGTGACACAGAGACTTCCTCCGAGACCCAACGGGGGATGCTAGGCCTCATCTTT.

The sample holds many counts of this clone. TCRdb's entry gives the protein of a much larger clone, which mismatches this DNA's translation at residue 8, likely from a read error; the protein reported here is translated from the DNA. V usage is TRDV3 and J usage is TRDJ1; D unclear. CDR1 is TVYSNPD, CDR2 GDNSRS, per germline (reference sequence). The CDR3 covers 17 residues. With 4 bases removed from V and 2 bases from J, the gap between germline ends came to 26 bases. For the CDR3, the DNA is TGTGCCTCTCCACCACGGTACTACCCCTCGCGGACCGATAAACTCATCTTT. Its protein product is CASPPRYYPSRTDKLIF. The whole variable domain, remainder taken from reference TRDV3 and TRDJ1, is CDKVTQSSPDQTVASGSEVVLLCTYDTVYSNPDLFWYRIRPDYSFQFVFYGDNSRSEGADFTQGRFSVKHILTQKAFHLVISPVRTEDSATYYCASPPRYYPSRTDKLIFGKGTRVTVEP.

At least ten counts were recorded for this clone. Translating this DNA gives a protein that differs at residue 7 from the TCRdb one, which belongs to a much larger clone; a read error is likely, and the protein shown is this translation. V and J are TRDV1 and TRDJ1; 10 bases fit TRDD3. The CDR3 covers 16 residues. Germline V gene lookup returns CDR1 TSWWSYY and CDR2 QGS. V shed 0 bases and J 2 bases; nucleotides not matched to a gene: 3. CDR3 region: CALGELGDTGTDKLIF. The DNA of the CDR3 is TGTGCTCTTGGGGAACTGGGGGATACGGGTACCGATAAACTCATCTTT.

Many counts were recorded for this clone. The protein TCRdb lists belongs to a much larger clone and differs from this DNA's translation at residue 16, which points to a read error; the protein shown is made from the DNA. The V gene is TRDV1, the J gene TRDJ1; TRDD3 matches 13 bases. The J gene comes from matching the DNA to germline here; TCRdb lacks it. V shed 2 bases and J 0 bases; nucleotides not matched to a gene: 24. CDR1 and CDR2 (germline): TSWWSYY, QGS. The CDR3 is made up of 24 amino acids. DNA of the CDR3: TGTGCTCTTGGGGAATGTTCCTACCTTGTGCACTGGGGGATACGGCACCAGTACACCGATAAACTCATCTTT. It is translated as CALGECSYLVHWGIRHQYTDKLIF.

A few counts support this clone. TCRdb's listed protein matches a much larger clone and diverges from this DNA's translation at residue 12, likely through a read error; the protein shown comes from the DNA. The V call is TRDV1, the J call TRDJ1, with 9 positions matching TRDD3. TCRdb is silent on the J gene; assignment here came from matching the DNA to germline. After removal of 1 base from V and 0 bases from J, the junction contained 9 bases not matched to a gene. This CDR3 is built from 18 residues. Germline V gene sequence: CDR1 TSWWSYY, CDR2 QGS. DNA of the CDR3: TGTGCTCTTGGGGAACGGACTGGGGGACGTGAGCACACCGATAAACTCATCTTT. Its protein product is CALGERTGGREHTDKLIF.

This clone has just a few counts. The mismatch at residue 7 between this DNA's translation and the TCRdb protein of a much larger clone likely reflects a read error; the protein shown is translated from the DNA. J is TRDJ1 and V is TRDV1, with 12 bases fitting TRDD3. Since TCRdb gives no J gene, matching the DNA to germline was used here to assign it. CDR1 and CDR2 (germline): TSWWSYY, QGS. CDR3 size: 18 residues. V gave up 2 bases and J gave up 8 bases; unmatched junction bases: 15. This CDR3 is CALGEGAPLGDTTRKLIF. The CDR3 region has the DNA TGTGCTCTTGGGGAAGGGGCCCCACTGGGGGATACAACTAGAAAACTCATCTTT.

With regard to this clone: A read error is the likely source, as a far larger clone sits one nucleotide away. Other nucleotide sequences in the sample specify the same CDR3. This chain connects TRDV1 to TRDJ1; 10 nucleotides agree with TRDD3. Germline matching of the DNA provided the J gene here, since TCRdb leaves it blank. CDR3 length equals 28 residues. CDR1 is TSWWSYY, CDR2 QGS, per germline. Losses at the gene ends were 3 bases for V and 0 bases for J; bases not matched to a gene: 40. The CDR3 loop reads CALGELARKGLGGYPLDSGTLYTDKLIF. The CDR3 nucleotides are TGTGCTCTTGGGGAGCTTGCCCGAAAAGGGCTTGGGGGATACCCCCTCGATTCCGGTACCCTTTACACCGATAAACTCATCTTT.

This clone was detected ten times or more. A read error likely explains why the TCRdb protein, taken from a much larger clone, differs from this DNA's translation at residue 15; the protein shown is translated from the DNA. V and J are TRDV1 and TRDJ1, with 9 bases fitting TRDD3. The germline V gene has CDR1 TSWWSYY and CDR2 QGS. CDR3 size: 18 residues. V lost 2 bases and J lost 10; bases outside the gene matches: 20. Here the CDR3 DNA reads TGTGCTCTTGGGGAAGTGGCGCCCCTCACTCTACTGGGGGAGAGACTCATCTTT. Its protein product is CALGEVAPLTLLGERLIF.

In the case of this clone: Given a far larger clone just one base away, this is likely a sequencing read error. The same CDR3 arises from other DNA sequences in this sample as well. The J segment was not called; the V segment is TRAV38-2/DV8; whether TRDD3, the table's D call, matches the DNA was not checked. The CDR3 has 21 residues. The germline V gene encodes CDR1 TSESDYY and CDR2 QEAYKQQN. CDR3 in amino acids: CAYRSAASYRYWGIRFDKLIF. DNA of the CDR3: TGTGCTTATAGGAGCGCGGCCTCCTACAGGTACTGGGGGATACGCTTCGATAAGCTCATCTTT.

In its sample, this clone was seen a few times. A far larger clone lies a single base away; this is likely a read error. Additional DNA sequences in this sample encode the identical CDR3. This chain links TRDV1 with TRDJ1; D might be TRDD2 (7 bases). TCRdb offers no J gene call, so here the DNA was matched to germline to obtain one. The germline V gene has CDR1 TSWWSYY and CDR2 QGS. The CDR3 contains 17 residues. DNA of the CDR3: TGCGCTCTTGGGTCACCCCCTTTCCTACGTCTGGGGGATAAACTCATCTTT. This sequence encodes CALGSPPFLRLGDKLIF.

This clone was observed at least ten times. The chain couples TRDV3 to TRDJ1; D assignment may be TRDD2 or TRDD3 (6 bases each). Germline CDR1 reads TVYSNPD; CDR2 reads GDNSRS (reference sequence). The CDR3 has 20 amino acids. Trimming left V 2 bases short and J 6 bases short, with 37 bases between. The CDR3 spells CAFLRYPTFLSARGSYKLIF. The CDR3 DNA reads TGTGCCTTTTTACGATATCCTACGTTTCTGTCGGCGAGGGGATCCTATAAACTCATCTTT.

This clone was counted a few times. One base separates it from a far larger clone, so it is likely a read error. Other DNA sequences of this sample code for an identical CDR3. The chain recombines TRDV2 with TRDJ3; D is ambiguous. Here the J gene was assigned by germline matching of the DNA, as TCRdb has none. The CDR3 contains 35 residues. CDR1 GEAIGNYY and CDR2 EKD come from the germline V gene. V lost 3 bases and J 0 bases, leaving 65 bases between the germline ends. The DNA for the CDR3 is TGTGCCTGTGACCCCCCGCGGTTGTGCCACGGCAAAGAATACACCTTGGCCAGGATCCTGTGGATTCAATCCATTAGCTCCTGGGACACCCGACAGATGTTTTTC. It specifies CACDPPRLCHGKEYTLARILWIQSISSWDTRQMFF.

In this sample, this clone turned up many times. A read error likely explains why the TCRdb protein, taken from a much larger clone, differs from this DNA's translation at residue 11; the protein shown is translated from the DNA. The V gene is TRDV1, the J gene TRDJ1; D ambiguous. This CDR3 is 16 amino acids long. CDR1 is TSWWSYY, CDR2 QGS, per germline. The ends were cut back, 2 bases at V and 6 bases at J, with 19 bases in the middle. The CDR3 here is CALGENFGLRSNKLIF. The DNA for the CDR3 is TGTGCTCTTGGGGAAAATTTCGGGCTGAGATCCAATAAACTCATCTTT.

In this sample, this clone turned up many times. The amino acid sequence in TCRdb belongs to a much larger clone and departs from this DNA's translation at residue 6, likely a sequencing read error; the sequence shown is translated from the DNA. CDR3 sequence (DNA): TGTGCCTTTAATCCCACCCGGACAACCCCGTACACCGATAAACTCATCTTT. It yields the protein CAFNPTRTTPYTDKLIF. The chain recombines TRDV3 with TRDJ1; unclear D gene. Germline CDR1 TVYSNPD, CDR2 GDNSRS (reference sequence). The CDR3 spans 17 residues. V lost 1 base, J lost 0 bases, and 21 bases lay in between.

This clone was recorded many times. TCRdb's protein sequence differs at residue 9 from the translated DNA; the protein presented here follows the DNA. The CDR3 bases are TGTGCTCTTGGGGAACCAAGGCGCGTTACTGGGGGATTCTACACCGATAAACTCATCTTT. This codes for CALGEPRRVTGGFYTDKLIF. This chain uses TRDV1 with TRDJ1; 10 nucleotides agree with TRDD3. This CDR3 is built from 20 residues. CDR1 TSWWSYY and CDR2 QGS come from the germline V gene. V was pared by 1 base and J by 0 bases, with 14 bases of the junction left unmatched.

This clone has ten or more counts. A far larger clone is one nucleotide away, so this likely arose from a read error. Other DNA sequences from this sample encode an identical CDR3 as well. V gene TRDV1 was called; the J gene was not; the table's TRDD3 call for D was not verified on the DNA. CDR3 size: 20 residues. CDR1 is TSWWSYY, CDR2 QGS, per germline. This CDR3 is CALGDPQSSYPHPYTDKLIF. CDR3 in DNA: TGTGCTCTTGGGGACCCACAATCTTCCTACCCTCACCCGTACACCGATAAGCTCATCTTT.